The rows below give T cell receptor beta chains drawn from one sample of a study of quantifying T cell responses using KT2 cells. TCRdb re-called the UMI-ligation and nested PCR reads through MiXCR, storing one row per CDR3 protein. The sample lists about 50,000 distinct CDR3 sequences; 11% were seen once. The sequenced sample consisted of PBMCs spiked with cells of the T cell clone KT2. Receptors were obtained from a human donor. Both conserved end residues are part of each CDR3. The D gene is left open where the match is weak. Clone size, where shown, is once, few, many, or a class for clones that have expanded.

d_gene: TRBD1; v_gene: TRBV15; abundance: -; j_gene: TRBJ1-2; CDR3aa: CATRQGLASDGYTF; CDR3nt: TGTGCCACCAGACAGGGGCTGGCATCGGATGGCTACACCTTC
d_gene: -; v_gene: TRBV6-5; abundance: few; j_gene: TRBJ2-7; CDR3aa: CASSLRGFMGEQYF; CDR3nt: TGTGCCAGCTCCTTACGGGGGTTCATGGGCGAGCAGTACTTC
d_gene: -; v_gene: TRBV27; abundance: -; j_gene: TRBJ1-5; CDR3aa: CASRSMGNNQPQHF; CDR3nt: TGTGCCAGCAGGTCTATGGGTAACAATCAGCCCCAGCATTTT
d_gene: TRBD1; v_gene: TRBV19; abundance: few; j_gene: TRBJ1-4; CDR3aa: CASSFRQGNEKLFF; CDR3nt: TGTGCCAGTAGTTTTCGACAGGGCAATGAAAAACTGTTTTTT
d_gene: -; v_gene: TRBV5-1; abundance: few; j_gene: TRBJ2-7; CDR3aa: CASSPRTETYEQYF; CDR3nt: TGCGCCAGCAGCCCTAGGACAGAAACCTACGAGCAGTACTTC
d_gene: -; v_gene: TRBV7-2; abundance: -; j_gene: TRBJ2-1; CDR3aa: CASSHRQNEQFF; CDR3nt: TGTGCCAGCAGCCACCGGCAGAATGAGCAGTTCTTC
d_gene: TRBD2; v_gene: TRBV20-1; abundance: -; j_gene: TRBJ2-1; CDR3aa: CSVKRGTSGSHEQFF; CDR3nt: TGCAGTGTTAAGCGGGGGACTAGCGGGAGTCATGAGCAGTTCTTC
d_gene: -; v_gene: TRBV7-9; abundance: few; j_gene: TRBJ2-3; CDR3aa: CASRLGGRADTQYF; CDR3nt: TGTGCCAGCAGGTTGGGGGGCCGTGCAGATACGCAGTATTTT
d_gene: -; v_gene: TRBV29-1; abundance: -; j_gene: TRBJ1-1; CDR3aa: CSVDEERALRTEAFF; CDR3nt: TGCAGCGTTGATGAGGAGCGAGCACTTAGGACTGAAGCTTTCTTT
d_gene: -; v_gene: TRBV12-3/TRBV12-4; abundance: -; j_gene: TRBJ2-5; CDR3aa: CASSRDSTQETQYF; CDR3nt: TGTGCCAGCAGTCGGGACTCTACGCAAGAGACCCAGTACTTC
d_gene: -; v_gene: TRBV20-1; abundance: -; j_gene: TRBJ1-1; CDR3aa: CSARESGDTEAFF; CDR3nt: TGCAGTGCTAGAGAGTCAGGGGACACTGAAGCTTTCTTT
d_gene: -; v_gene: TRBV2; abundance: few; j_gene: TRBJ1-6; CDR3aa: CASKPGGGNNSPLHF; CDR3nt: TGTGCCAGCAAACCCGGGGGGGGAAATAATTCACCCCTCCACTTT
d_gene: TRBD1; v_gene: TRBV30; abundance: few; j_gene: TRBJ1-1; CDR3aa: CAWSHRDRDDTEAFF; CDR3nt: TGTGCCTGGAGTCACCGGGACAGGGATGACACTGAAGCTTTCTTT
d_gene: -; v_gene: TRBV7-2; abundance: few; j_gene: TRBJ1-6; CDR3aa: CASSLAPVLPLHF; CDR3nt: TGTGCCAGCAGCTTAGCGCCAGTGCTACCCCTCCACTTT
d_gene: -; v_gene: TRBV19; abundance: many; j_gene: TRBJ2-7; CDR3aa: CASSGEGAEYEQYF; CDR3nt: TGTGCCAGTAGTGGGGAGGGGGCGGAATACGAGCAGTACTTC
d_gene: -; v_gene: TRBV6-6; abundance: few; j_gene: TRBJ1-2; CDR3aa: CASSYSTDGYDGYTF; CDR3nt: TGTGCCAGCAGTTACTCGACGGACGGGTATGATGGCTACACCTTC
d_gene: -; v_gene: TRBV20-1; abundance: few; j_gene: TRBJ2-7; CDR3aa: CSARRRQGFIHEQYF; CDR3nt: TGCAGTGCTAGAAGGCGGCAGGGGTTTATCCACGAGCAGTACTTC
d_gene: TRBD1; v_gene: TRBV4-2; abundance: -; j_gene: TRBJ1-1; CDR3aa: CASSHGPGQVYAEAFF; CDR3nt: TGTGCCAGCAGCCACGGTCCGGGACAGGTATATGCTGAAGCTTTCTTT
d_gene: -; v_gene: TRBV6-1; abundance: -; j_gene: TRBJ2-7; CDR3aa: CASIRTATLSYEQYF; CDR3nt: TGTGCCAGCATCCGGACGGCCACGCTCTCCTACGAGCAGTACTTC
d_gene: -; v_gene: TRBV2; abundance: -; j_gene: TRBJ2-7; CDR3aa: CASIRALSSYEQYF; CDR3nt: TGTGCCAGCATTCGAGCGTTGAGCTCCTACGAGCAGTACTTC
d_gene: TRBD1; v_gene: TRBV24-1; abundance: -; j_gene: TRBJ2-6; CDR3aa: CATSETGGFGANVLTF; CDR3nt: TGTGCCACCAGTGAGACAGGGGGGTTTGGGGCCAACGTCCTGACTTTC
d_gene: TRBD2; v_gene: TRBV12-3/TRBV12-4; abundance: few; j_gene: TRBJ2-5; CDR3aa: CASSPRPAGGQETQYF; CDR3nt: TGTGCCAGCAGTCCCCGACCGGCGGGGGGCCAAGAGACCCAGTACTTC
d_gene: TRBD2; v_gene: TRBV7-9; abundance: many; j_gene: TRBJ2-7; CDR3aa: CASSGPLREGPYEQYF; CDR3nt: TGTGCCAGCAGCGGCCCTTTGCGGGAGGGCCCATACGAGCAGTACTTC
d_gene: -; v_gene: TRBV19; abundance: -; j_gene: TRBJ2-2; CDR3aa: CATNWRGQGSGELFF; CDR3nt: TGTGCCACTAACTGGAGGGGGCAAGGGTCCGGGGAGCTGTTTTTT
d_gene: -; v_gene: TRBV27; abundance: many; j_gene: TRBJ2-7; CDR3aa: CASSNRDVYEQYF; CDR3nt: TGTGCCAGCAGTAACCGGGACGTATACGAGCAGTACTTC
d_gene: TRBD2; v_gene: TRBV7-8; abundance: many; j_gene: TRBJ2-1; CDR3aa: CASSFSRLAGYNEQFF; CDR3nt: TGTGCCAGCAGCTTTTCTCGATTAGCGGGCTACAATGAGCAGTTCTTC
d_gene: -; v_gene: TRBV12-3/TRBV12-4; abundance: few; j_gene: TRBJ1-6; CDR3aa: CASSPTGGFYNSPLHF; CDR3nt: TGTGCCAGCAGCCCCACGGGGGGCTTTTATAATTCACCCCTCCACTTT
d_gene: -; v_gene: TRBV21-1; abundance: -; j_gene: TRBJ2-1; CDR3aa: CASLTGTGLSYNEQFF; CDR3nt: TGTGCCAGCCTAACCGGGACAGGGTTATCCTACAATGAGCAGTTCTTC
d_gene: TRBD1; v_gene: TRBV6-1; abundance: -; j_gene: TRBJ2-7; CDR3aa: CASSEASGTGAYEQYF; CDR3nt: TGTGCCAGCAGTGAAGCTTCCGGGACAGGAGCCTACGAGCAGTACTTC
d_gene: -; v_gene: TRBV2; abundance: -; j_gene: TRBJ1-5; CDR3aa: CASKREGLGNQPQHF; CDR3nt: TGTGCCAGCAAGAGGGAGGGGTTGGGCAATCAGCCCCAGCATTTT
d_gene: -; v_gene: TRBV4-1; abundance: many; j_gene: TRBJ2-1; CDR3aa: CASSQDSQNLPYNEQFF; CDR3nt: TGCGCCAGCAGCCAAGATAGTCAGAATCTCCCCTACAATGAGCAGTTCTTC
d_gene: TRBD2; v_gene: TRBV6-1; abundance: -; j_gene: TRBJ2-3; CDR3aa: CASSDPPLAGAISSTQYF; CDR3nt: TGTGCCAGCAGTGACCCCCCCCTAGCGGGGGCAATCTCCAGCACGCAGTATTTT
d_gene: TRBD1; v_gene: TRBV12-3/TRBV12-4; abundance: few; j_gene: TRBJ1-1; CDR3aa: CASRQGMGTEAFF; CDR3nt: TGTGCCAGCCGACAGGGGATGGGCACTGAAGCTTTCTTT
d_gene: TRBD1; v_gene: TRBV7-9; abundance: few; j_gene: TRBJ1-1; CDR3aa: CASSYGTAYIMNTEAFF; CDR3nt: TGTGCCAGCAGCTATGGGACAGCCTACATCATGAACACTGAAGCTTTCTTT
d_gene: TRBD2; v_gene: TRBV20-1; abundance: few; j_gene: TRBJ2-1; CDR3aa: CSGTSGRVPNEQFF; CDR3nt: TGCTCTGGGACTAGCGGGAGGGTCCCCAATGAGCAGTTCTTC
d_gene: -; v_gene: TRBV11-3; abundance: few; j_gene: TRBJ2-6; CDR3aa: CASSLEQGRGGGANVLTF; CDR3nt: TGTGCCAGCAGCTTAGAACAGGGTAGGGGTGGTGGGGCCAACGTCCTGACTTTC
d_gene: -; v_gene: TRBV27; abundance: many; j_gene: TRBJ2-1; CDR3aa: CASSWGIGEQFF; CDR3nt: TGTGCCAGCAGTTGGGGTATCGGTGAGCAGTTCTTC
d_gene: -; v_gene: TRBV20-1; abundance: few; j_gene: TRBJ2-5; CDR3aa: CSAEDDKETQYF; CDR3nt: TGCAGTGCTGAAGATGATAAAGAGACCCAGTACTTC
d_gene: TRBD2; v_gene: TRBV27; abundance: -; j_gene: TRBJ2-7; CDR3aa: CASRGTSGSSYEQYF; CDR3nt: TGTGCCAGCAGAGGAACTAGCGGGAGCTCCTACGAGCAGTACTTC
d_gene: TRBD1; v_gene: TRBV4-1; abundance: -; j_gene: TRBJ1-1; CDR3aa: CASSQGQGRFTEAFF; CDR3nt: TGCGCCAGCAGCCAAGGACAGGGGAGGTTCACTGAAGCTTTCTTT
d_gene: TRBD1; v_gene: TRBV12-3/TRBV12-4; abundance: many; j_gene: TRBJ1-5; CDR3aa: CASSLTGVEGNQPQHF; CDR3nt: TGTGCCAGCAGTTTGACAGGGGTGGAAGGCAATCAGCCCCAGCATTTT
d_gene: TRBD1; v_gene: TRBV20-1; abundance: many; j_gene: TRBJ2-2; CDR3aa: CSAVKVGQANTGELFF; CDR3nt: TGCAGTGCTGTAAAAGTAGGACAGGCTAACACCGGGGAGCTGTTTTTT
d_gene: -; v_gene: TRBV6-1; abundance: -; j_gene: TRBJ1-5; CDR3aa: CASSEAEGLGYSNQPQHF; CDR3nt: TGTGCCAGCAGTGAAGCTGAAGGGTTAGGGTATAGCAATCAGCCCCAGCATTTT
d_gene: TRBD2; v_gene: TRBV29-1; abundance: many; j_gene: TRBJ2-7; CDR3aa: CSVTGTSGTPAPEQYF; CDR3nt: TGCAGCGTGACCGGGACTAGCGGGACCCCGGCCCCCGAGCAGTACTTC
d_gene: -; v_gene: TRBV6-1; abundance: -; j_gene: TRBJ1-3; CDR3aa: CASTGGYSGNTIYF; CDR3nt: TGTGCCAGCACCGGCGGATACTCTGGAAACACCATATATTTT
d_gene: TRBD1; v_gene: TRBV14; abundance: few; j_gene: TRBJ1-1; CDR3aa: CASSQRARGENTEAFF; CDR3nt: TGTGCCAGCAGCCAAAGAGCCAGGGGGGAGAACACTGAAGCTTTCTTT
d_gene: -; v_gene: TRBV2; abundance: -; j_gene: TRBJ2-1; CDR3aa: CARSVRATGDEQFF; CDR3nt: TGTGCCAGGAGTGTGAGGGCCACCGGGGATGAGCAGTTCTTC
d_gene: -; v_gene: TRBV21-1; abundance: -; j_gene: TRBJ1-1; CDR3aa: CASSKRSFDLSGTEAFF; CDR3nt: TGTGCCAGCAGCAAAAGATCCTTCGACTTGAGTGGCACTGAAGCTTTCTTT
d_gene: -; v_gene: TRBV5-4; abundance: few; j_gene: TRBJ1-2; CDR3aa: CASSFIGLSYGYTF; CDR3nt: TGTGCCAGCAGCTTTATTGGACTATCATATGGCTACACCTTC
d_gene: -; v_gene: TRBV12-3/TRBV12-4; abundance: many; j_gene: TRBJ2-3; CDR3aa: CASIGLNTDTQYF; CDR3nt: TGTGCCAGCATCGGTCTCAACACAGATACGCAGTATTTT
d_gene: -; v_gene: TRBV6-5; abundance: few; j_gene: TRBJ2-2; CDR3aa: CASSGARPGELFF; CDR3nt: TGTGCCAGCAGTGGGGCCCGGCCCGGGGAGCTGTTTTTT
d_gene: -; v_gene: TRBV20-1; abundance: -; j_gene: TRBJ2-7; CDR3aa: CSATPASAPTYEQYF; CDR3nt: TGCAGTGCCACCCCAGCTAGCGCTCCGACCTACGAGCAGTACTTC
d_gene: -; v_gene: TRBV6-2/TRBV6-3; abundance: few; j_gene: TRBJ2-7; CDR3aa: CASSYSIGEQYF; CDR3nt: TGTGCCAGCAGTTACTCTATCGGAGAGCAGTACTTC
d_gene: TRBD2; v_gene: TRBV4-3; abundance: -; j_gene: TRBJ2-1; CDR3aa: CASSQGVAGGNEQFF; CDR3nt: TGCGCCAGCAGCCAAGGGGTAGCGGGAGGCAATGAGCAGTTCTTC
d_gene: -; v_gene: TRBV25-1; abundance: -; j_gene: TRBJ2-1; CDR3aa: CASSAYNEQFF; CDR3nt: TGTGCCAGCAGTGCGTACAATGAGCAGTTCTTC
d_gene: TRBD1; v_gene: TRBV7-8; abundance: -; j_gene: TRBJ2-7; CDR3aa: CASSSGTGGQYF; CDR3nt: TGTGCCAGCAGCTCAGGGACAGGCGGGCAGTACTTC
d_gene: TRBD2; v_gene: TRBV20-1; abundance: few; j_gene: TRBJ2-1; CDR3aa: CSASILAGLNNEQFF; CDR3nt: TGCAGTGCTTCGATACTAGCGGGACTAAACAATGAGCAGTTCTTC